These 16 T cell receptor beta chains share one sample of origin, sequenced in a study of blood T cell repertoires in COVID-19. The assay was immunoSEQ multiplex PCR, and TCRdb's table has in-frame clones only and misses some. The sample consists of 95,000 to 150,000 clones, 82% of them appearing once. The sequencing sample was made of peripheral blood. These TCRs come from a woman in her 70s with acute or convalescent COVID-19.

The V call is TRBV2, the J call TRBJ1-5; possible D gene TRBD1, 5 bases. This CDR3 is 14 amino acids long. Germline assignment: CDR1 SNHLY and CDR2 FYNNEI. V dropped 4 bases and J dropped 3 bases, with 10 bases sitting between them. The CDR3, as DNA: TGTGCCAGCAGTGCGGGGGGAGCCAATCAGCCCCAGCATTTT. Protein: CASSAGGANQPQHF.

V and J are TRBV5-6 and TRBJ1-6; possible D gene TRBD1, 5 bases. From germline, CDR1 is SGHDT and CDR2 YYEEEE. The CDR3 is 16 amino acids. Trimming removed 1 base at V and 2 bases at J, with 10 bases between. The CDR3 coding sequence is TGTGCCAGCAGCTTGAGGCGGGACGCCTATAATTCACCCCTCCACTTT. It translates to CASSLRRDAYNSPLHF.

This chain connects TRBV12-5 to TRBJ1-1; D remains unclear. Germline lookup yields CDR1 LGHNT and CDR2 FRNRAP. Trimming pared 1 base from V and 5 bases from J, leaving 8 bases between. This CDR3 has 13 amino acids. CDR3: CASGLEAGTEAFF. Here the CDR3 DNA reads TGTGCTAGTGGTTTGGAGGCGGGGACTGAAGCTTTCTTT.

The rearrangement uses TRBV19 and TRBJ1-1; the D is unclear. V dropped 5 bases and J dropped 4 bases, with 14 bases sitting between them. Per the germline V gene, CDR1 is LNHDA and CDR2 is SQIVND (reference sequence). CDR3 length: 14 residues. CDR3 DNA sequence: TGTGCCAGTAGTTGGAGGGAAGGTGGCACTGAAGCTTTCTTT. The encoded protein is CASSWREGGTEAFF.

CDR3 bases: TGTGCCAGCAGCCCCTCTAGCGGGGGGTATGGAGATACGCAGTATTTT. Protein: CASSPSSGGYGDTQYF. This chain links TRBV7-3 with TRBJ2-3, with 11 bases fitting TRBD2. In germline, CDR1 is SGHTA, CDR2 FQGTGA. This CDR3 is built from 16 residues. The V and J ends lost 5 bases and 5 bases, in that order; junction bases with no gene match: 9. Looking up the rest from reference TRBV7-3 and TRBJ2-3 gives the full variable domain: GAGVSQTPSNKVTEKGKYVELRCDPISGHTALYWYRQSLGQGPEFLIYFQGTGAADDSGLPNDRFFAVRPEGSVSTLKIQRTERGDSAVYLCASSPSSGGYGDTQYFGPGTRLTVL.

This clone was seen more than once but under ten times. The chain employs TRBV6-1 and TRBJ1-4; no reliable D call. This CDR3 has 15 amino acids. CDR1 and CDR2 (germline): MNHNS, SASEGT. The V and J ends lost 2 bases and 10 bases respectively, with 17 bases between them. The CDR3 reads CASSEFPGGRPKLFF. The CDR3 DNA follows: TGTGCCAGCAGTGAATTTCCTGGAGGCCGCCCAAAACTGTTTTTT.

This clone has only one observation. J is TRBJ2-1 and V is TRBV24-1; 7 positions agree with TRBD2. V lost 6 bases and J lost 5; bases outside the gene matches: 15. The CDR3 is made up of 17 amino acids. Germline V gives CDR1 KGHDR, CDR2 SFDVKD. The CDR3: CATSYGLTSPKHNEQFF. The CDR3 DNA reads TGTGCCACCAGTTATGGGCTGACTAGCCCCAAACACAATGAGCAGTTCTTC.

The V call is TRBV3-1 (or the pseudogene TRBV3-2), the J call TRBJ2-7; TRBD2 agrees at 12 bases. Germline CDR1 is LGHDT and CDR2 is YNNKEL (reference sequence). Unmatched junction bases numbered 8, after V lost 4 bases and J lost 7 bases. The CDR3 loop spans 15 amino acids. The CDR3, as DNA: TGTGCCAGCAGCCCACCTAGCGGGGGGGCTGAAGAGCAGTACTTC. This encodes CASSPPSGGAEEQYF.

This sequence joins TRBV5-4 and TRBJ2-4; a possible D gene is TRBD1 (6 bases). Trimming stripped 4 bases from V and 6 bases from J, with 14 bases between. The germline gives CDR1 SGHNT, CDR2 YYREEE (reference sequence). The CDR3 loop spans 14 amino acids. CDR3 coding DNA: TGTGCCAGCAGCGTACGGACAGAGGGAAACATTCAGTACTTC. Protein product: CASSVRTEGNIQYF.

This chain connects TRBV19 to TRBJ1-2; no firm D call. V was trimmed by 2 bases and J by 6 bases, leaving 13 bases between them. Germline lookup yields CDR1 LNHDA and CDR2 SQIVND (reference sequence). This CDR3 is built from 14 residues. The CDR3 loop is CASSINGVPHGYTF. CDR3 bases: TGTGCCAGTAGTATAAACGGAGTGCCCCATGGCTACACCTTC.

In this sample, this clone turned up a few times. The V and J genes are TRBV7-2 and TRBJ1-3; D perhaps matches TRBD1 (6 bases). The CDR3 extends over 15 amino acids. Looked up from germline, CDR1 is SGHTA and CDR2 is FQGNSA. V dropped 5 bases and J dropped 2 bases, with 13 bases sitting between them. CDR3 protein: CASSPRAGAGNTIYF. The DNA of the CDR3 is TGTGCCAGCAGCCCTAGGGCAGGGGCTGGAAACACCATATATTTT.

The rearrangement uses TRBV24-1 and TRBJ2-2; TRBD2 aligns across 8 bases. The CDR3 has 14 residues. J lost 6 bases, V lost 4 bases, and 3 bases had no gene match. Germline CDR1 and CDR2: KGHDR and SFDVKD. This CDR3 reads CATSDGLAAGELFF. CDR3 nucleotides: TGTGCCACCAGTGACGGACTAGCCGCCGGGGAGCTGTTTTTT.

This clone has just a few counts. This rearrangement joins TRBV6-2 or TRBV6-3 to TRBJ1-1; D is undetermined. Germline loops: CDR1 MNHEY, CDR2 SVGEGT. The CDR3 is made up of 14 amino acids. The V gene lost 0 bases and the J gene lost 3 bases, with 8 bases spanning the gap. CDR3 amino acids: CASSYSRTYTEAFF. The CDR3 coding sequence is TGTGCCAGCAGTTACTCGAGGACTTACACTGAAGCTTTCTTT.

The gene calls are TRBV19 and TRBJ2-7; the D is unclear. Germline assignment: CDR1 LNHDA and CDR2 SQIVND (reference sequence). V was pared by 5 bases and J by 5 bases, with 16 bases between. The CDR3 has 14 residues. The CDR3: CASSFPGERDEQYF. The CDR3 bases are TGTGCCAGTAGTTTTCCAGGCGAGAGAGACGAGCAGTACTTC.

The chain links TRBV11-2 to TRBJ1-1; D might be TRBD1 (5 bases). CDR1 and CDR2 (germline): SGHAT, FQNNGV. Trimming shortened V by 2 bases and J by 2 bases, and 24 bases separated the two germline ends. The CDR3 spans 19 residues. The CDR3 sequence: CASSLSPFSSGARNTEAFF. The CDR3 DNA follows: TGTGCCAGCAGCTTATCCCCCTTTAGCAGCGGGGCGCGAAACACTGAAGCTTTCTTT.

V is TRBV19 and J is TRBJ2-1; 12 nucleotides line up with TRBD2. The CDR3 has 16 residues. V trimming: 2 bases; J trimming: 1 base; junction bases outside the gene matches: 0. Germline CDR1 reads LNHDA; CDR2 reads SQIVND (reference sequence). CDR3 in amino acids: CASSITSGGSYNEQFF. The CDR3 DNA is TGTGCCAGTAGTATAACTAGCGGGGGGTCCTACAATGAGCAGTTCTTC.